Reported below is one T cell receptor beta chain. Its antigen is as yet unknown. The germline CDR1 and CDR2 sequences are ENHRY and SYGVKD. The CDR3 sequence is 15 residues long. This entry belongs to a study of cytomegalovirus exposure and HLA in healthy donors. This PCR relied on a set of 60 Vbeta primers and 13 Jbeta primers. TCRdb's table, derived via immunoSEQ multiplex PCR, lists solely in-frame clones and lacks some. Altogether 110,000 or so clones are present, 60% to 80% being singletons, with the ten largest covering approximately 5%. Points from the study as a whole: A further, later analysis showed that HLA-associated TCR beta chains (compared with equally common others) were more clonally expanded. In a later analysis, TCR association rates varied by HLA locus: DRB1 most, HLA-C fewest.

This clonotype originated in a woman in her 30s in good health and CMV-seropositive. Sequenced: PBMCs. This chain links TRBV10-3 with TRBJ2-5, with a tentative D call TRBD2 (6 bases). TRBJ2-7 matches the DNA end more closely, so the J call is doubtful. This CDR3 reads CAISAAGLTRYEQYF. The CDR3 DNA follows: TGTGCCATCAGCGCCGCGGGATTAACGCGGTACGAGCAGTACTTC.